Detailed here is one T cell receptor beta chain. Its matching antigen is unknown. CDR1 and CDR2 from the germline V gene are SNHLY and FYNNEI. V was trimmed by 10 bases and J by 7 bases, leaving 17 bases between them. The CDR3 extends over 14 amino acids. The sample belongs to a study of vaccination and CD4 T cells after COVID-19. Study-wide results and caveats: Within convalescent individuals, 304 out of 307 vaccine-specific clones proved to be spike mono-reactive.

Oncomine TCR Beta short-read sequencing was applied to DNA from cultured CD4+ T cells. TCRdb fed the PCR reads into MiXCR, producing one record per CDR3 protein. The profile shows 15,000 or so distinct CDR3 sequences, roughly 50% of them singletons. The treatment denotes: roughly 10-day PBMC culture with coronavirus spike peptide pools or control peptides (ViraFEST assay). This specimen was cultured CD4+ T cells from blood, taken after SARS-CoV-2 vaccination. The sequence derives from a human donor with COVID-19. J is TRBJ1-6 and V is TRBV2; D is uncertain. The CDR3 region has the DNA TGTGCCACCCAACCGGCAGTTTCCAATTCACCCCTCCACTTT. It is translated as CATQPAVSNSPLHF.